The sequence of this T cell receptor beta chain was determined in a study of regulatory T cells in long-lasting Graves disease. The wider study: Newly diagnosed Graves' patients had taken antithyroid drugs under 3 months.

Construction of the TCR beta libraries employed iRepertoire HTBI primers in conjunction with Arm-PCR of CDR3 regions. TCRdb re-derived calls from the multiplex PCR reads in MiXCR, one entry per CDR3 protein. Here the sample spans some 250,000 distinct CDR3 sequences, just over 20% being singletons. Time point noted: newly diagnosed GD, antithyroid drugs for less than 3 months. Preparation of the TCR library used RNA extracted from PBMCs. The sample holds many counts of this clonotype. The sequencing used peripheral blood mononuclear cells (PBMCs), collected at new diagnosis, from a patient treated with antithyroid drugs. This TCR was sampled from a female donor with Graves disease.

CDR3 sequence: CASRDQSTDTQYF. Written as DNA, the CDR3 is TGTGCCAGCAGAGATCAGAGCACAGATACGCAGTATTTT. The V and J genes are TRBV6-1 and TRBJ2-3, with no clear D. CDR1 is MNHNS, CDR2 SASEGT, per germline. V lost 6 bases and J 0 bases, leaving 7 bases between the germline ends. The CDR3 spans 13 residues.